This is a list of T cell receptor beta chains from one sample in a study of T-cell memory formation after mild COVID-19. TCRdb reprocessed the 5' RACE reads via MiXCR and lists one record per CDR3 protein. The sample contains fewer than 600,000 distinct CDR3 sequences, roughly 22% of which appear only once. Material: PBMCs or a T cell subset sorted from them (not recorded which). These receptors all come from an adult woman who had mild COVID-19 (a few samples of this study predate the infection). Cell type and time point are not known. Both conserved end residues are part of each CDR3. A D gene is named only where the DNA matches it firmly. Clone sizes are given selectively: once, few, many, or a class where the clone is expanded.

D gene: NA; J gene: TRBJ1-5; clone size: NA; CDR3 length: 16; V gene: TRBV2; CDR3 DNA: TGTGCCAGCAGTGTGGGGGGCAGGTCGGGCAATCAGCCCCAGCATTTT; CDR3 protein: CASSVGGRSGNQPQHF
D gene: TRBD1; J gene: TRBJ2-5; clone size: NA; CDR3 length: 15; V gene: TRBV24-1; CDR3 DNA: TGTGCCACCAGTGACCGGACAGGGGGCCTCGAGACCCAGTACTTC; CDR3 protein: CATSDRTGGLETQYF
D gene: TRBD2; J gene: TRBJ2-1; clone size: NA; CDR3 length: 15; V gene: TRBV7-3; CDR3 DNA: TGTGCCAGCAGCAGGATGGGTGGTAGCGGGACTGAGCAGTTCTTC; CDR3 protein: CASSRMGGSGTEQFF
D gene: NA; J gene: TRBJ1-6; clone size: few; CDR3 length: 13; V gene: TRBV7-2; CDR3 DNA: TGTGCCAGCAGCTCTGACAGGAGATCACCCCTCCACTTT; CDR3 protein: CASSSDRRSPLHF
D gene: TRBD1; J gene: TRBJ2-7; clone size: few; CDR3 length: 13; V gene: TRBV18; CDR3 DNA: TGTGCCAGCTCGCCGACAGGGGGCCACGAGCAGTACTTC; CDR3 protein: CASSPTGGHEQYF
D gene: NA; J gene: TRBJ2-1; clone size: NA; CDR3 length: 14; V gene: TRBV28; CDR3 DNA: TGTGCCAGCAGTCCCCCTCTTGAAACCAATGAGCAGTTCTTC; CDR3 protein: CASSPPLETNEQFF
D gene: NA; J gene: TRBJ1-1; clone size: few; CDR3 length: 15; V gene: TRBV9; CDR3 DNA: TGTGCCAGCAGCGTAGGCCCAGGGGCAAGCACTGAAGCTTTCTTT; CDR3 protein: CASSVGPGASTEAFF
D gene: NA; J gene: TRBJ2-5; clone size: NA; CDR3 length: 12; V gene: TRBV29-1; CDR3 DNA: TGCAGCGTTGATAGGGATAGGGAGACCCAGTACTTC; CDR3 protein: CSVDRDRETQYF
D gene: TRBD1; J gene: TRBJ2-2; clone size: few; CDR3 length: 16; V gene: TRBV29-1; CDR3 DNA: TGCAGCGTTGGGGGCAGACAGGGGGGACACACCGGGGAGCTGTTTTTT; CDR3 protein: CSVGGRQGGHTGELFF
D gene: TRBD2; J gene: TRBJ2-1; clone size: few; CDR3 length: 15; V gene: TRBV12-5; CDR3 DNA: TGTGCTAGTGGTTTGGGAGGTCTCGGGGGGAATGAGCAGTTCTTC; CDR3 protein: CASGLGGLGGNEQFF
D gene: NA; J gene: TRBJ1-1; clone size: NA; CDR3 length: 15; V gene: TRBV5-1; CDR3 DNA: TGCGCCAGCAGCTTGTGGGGCGGAGTGAACACTGAAGCTTTCTTT; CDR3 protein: CASSLWGGVNTEAFF
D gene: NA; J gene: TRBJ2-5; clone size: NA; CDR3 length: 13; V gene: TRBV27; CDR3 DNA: TGTGCCAGCAGTTCCCACAACCAAGAGACCCAGTACTTC; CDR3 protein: CASSSHNQETQYF
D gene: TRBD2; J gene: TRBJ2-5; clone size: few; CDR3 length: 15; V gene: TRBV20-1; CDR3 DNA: TGCAGTGCTCCCAAGGCTAGCGGGGTCCAAGAGACCCAGTACTTC; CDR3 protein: CSAPKASGVQETQYF
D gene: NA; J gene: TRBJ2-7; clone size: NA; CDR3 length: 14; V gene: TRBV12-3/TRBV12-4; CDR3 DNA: TGTGCCAGCAGTTTTTCAGGGGAAGTTTACGAGCAGTACTTC; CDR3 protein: CASSFSGEVYEQYF
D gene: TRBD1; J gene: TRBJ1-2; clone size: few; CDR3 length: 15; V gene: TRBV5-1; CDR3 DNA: TGCGCCAGCAGCCAAGAGCGCTCAGGGGGTGATGGCTACACCTTC; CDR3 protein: CASSQERSGGDGYTF
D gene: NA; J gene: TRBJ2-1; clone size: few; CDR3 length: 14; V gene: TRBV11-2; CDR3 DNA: TGTGCCAGCAGCTTATCGGGCCCGTCGGATGAGCAGTTCTTC; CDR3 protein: CASSLSGPSDEQFF
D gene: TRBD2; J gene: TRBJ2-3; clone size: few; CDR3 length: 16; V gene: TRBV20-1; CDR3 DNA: TGCAGTGCTAGAGTGGCGGGAGGGGTAGAGACAGATACGCAGTATTTT; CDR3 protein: CSARVAGGVETDTQYF
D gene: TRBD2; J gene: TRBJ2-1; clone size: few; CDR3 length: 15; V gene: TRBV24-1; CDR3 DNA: TGTGCCACCAGTGAGTTGACTAGCGGGAGTAATGAGCAGTTCTTC; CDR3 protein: CATSELTSGSNEQFF
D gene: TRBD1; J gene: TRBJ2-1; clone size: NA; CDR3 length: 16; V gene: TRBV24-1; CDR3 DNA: TGTGCCACCAGTGCCCGGGACAGGTGGGCCTACAATGAGCAGTTCTTC; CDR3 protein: CATSARDRWAYNEQFF
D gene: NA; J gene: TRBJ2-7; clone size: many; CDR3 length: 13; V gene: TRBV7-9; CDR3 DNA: TGTGCCAGCAGCTTGTCTGCGCTCTACGAGCAGTACTTC; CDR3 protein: CASSLSALYEQYF
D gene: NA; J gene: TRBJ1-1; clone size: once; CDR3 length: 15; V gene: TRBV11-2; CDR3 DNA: TGTGCCAGCAGCTTACGGGGGGCCGGTGGTACTGAAGCTTTCTTT; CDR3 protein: CASSLRGAGGTEAFF